One T cell receptor (beta chain) is described in this entry. The antigen is unknown. This sample is part of a study of OX40 agonist ivuxolimab in advanced cancers. The wider study: Those enrolled were roughly 80% male, with a mean age of around 60 years and ages from roughly 20 to 90.

Trimming stripped 0 bases from V and 4 bases from J, with 12 bases between. Germline assignment: CDR1 MGHRA and CDR2 YSYEKL. This CDR3 is built from 16 residues. Whole-study results and caveats: The antigen specificity of the peripheral T cells (those that were expanded) was not determined. Both blood CD4+ and CD8+ T cells showed clonal growth by week 6 at 0.1 to 3.0 mg/kg.

TCRdb's table, derived via immunoSEQ multiplex PCR, lists solely in-frame clones and lacks some. The sample comprises about 83,000 clones, over 80% of which are singletons, and approximately 0.41% rests with the top ten. The receptor comes from an adult with an advanced solid tumor such as melanoma, head and neck, liver or kidney cancer. This rearrangement joins TRBV4-1 to TRBJ1-4, with D tentatively TRBD1 (5 bases). The material was CD4+ or CD8+ T cells sorted from blood, obtained in a trial of the OX40 agonist ivuxolimab. CDR3 in amino acids: CASSQDRGWGNEKLFF. In DNA, the CDR3 is TGCGCCAGCAGCCAAGATCGGGGGTGGGGTAATGAAAAACTGTTTTTT.